The text below deals with one T cell receptor beta chain. Its specificity is not known. The sample originates from a study of T cell responses to AZD1222 COVID-19 vaccine. Germline assignment: CDR1 LGHDT and CDR2 YNNKEL (reference sequence). V lost 1 base and J lost 4, with 9 bases in between. The CDR3 runs to 14 residues. Overall study results and limits: Elevations in Spike-specific TCR breadth and depth followed administration of two AZD1222 doses. Targets within unmutated variant regions were reportedly found for nearly half of spike-specific TCRs. Donors, mostly white British, included more females; clonal diversity was possibly underestimated.

This table comes from immunoSEQ multiplex PCR, and its TCRdb copy is limited to in-frame clones, with some not included. Of approximately 150,000 clones listed, approximately 89% are singletons. The origin of this receptor is an adult in good health. The chain joins TRBV3-1 (or the pseudogene TRBV3-2) to TRBJ2-3; D is undetermined. Sequenced here: peripheral blood, sampled on day 0 of AZD1222 vaccination. CDR3 in amino acids: CASSQGVGPDTQYF. The CDR3 nucleotides are TGTGCCAGCAGCCAAGGGGTCGGCCCAGATACGCAGTATTTT.